The entry that follows covers one T cell receptor (beta chain) sequence. The target antigen is unknown. Produced via immunoSEQ multiplex PCR; TCRdb's table is partial and in-frame only. The sample has approximately 100,000 clones, about 90% seen once. The data belong to a study of PD-L1 blockade in urothelial cancer. In the study overall: Atezolizumab 1,200 mg was given intravenously every 3 weeks, starting 2014. Twenty-five of 29 patients were males with bladder-origin urothelial cancer.

Time point indicated: pretreatment peripheral blood. Study-wide findings and caveats: Durable-benefit patients had greater expansion of tumor-associated blood clones at 3 weeks.

This CDR3 region has 12 residues. Germline assignment: CDR1 SNHLY and CDR2 FYNNEI. Trimming took 6 bases from V and 7 from J; bases not matched to a gene: 2. The receptor was derived from a woman over 75 with urothelial cancer. The genes are TRBV2 and TRBJ2-3; the match to TRBD2 covers 9 bases. The sample consisted of PBMCs, taken around atezolizumab (anti-PD-L1) treatment. In DNA form, the CDR3 reads TGTGCCAGCAGGCGGGAGGGAAATACGCAGTATTTT. This sequence encodes CASRREGNTQYF.